This TCR beta chain was obtained from a study of CD8 T cells in ankylosing spondylitis. General observations from the study: There were earlier reports of some motif variants in reactive arthritis synovial fluid and blood. One TCR beta motif, made up of 7 or 8 highly homologous variants, appeared characteristic of ankylosing spondylitis blood. Reportedly, significant enrichment of disease-linked clones occurred in matched ankylosing spondylitis synovial fluid.

Quantitative molecular-barcoded 5'-RACE generated the TCR beta libraries. MiXCR was run by TCRdb on the 5' RACE reads, yielding one entry per CDR3 protein. The data show 340,000 or so distinct CDR3 sequences, over 12% seen once. This clonotype has only a few counts. Its cognate antigen is unknown. V was clipped by 0 bases and J by 1 base, with 14 bases between them. The CDR3 sequence is 17 residues long. The receptor's source is a male donor with ankylosing spondylitis or in good health (not recorded which). The sequencing input was blood, either unsorted or a sorted T cell fraction (not recorded which). The chain is built from TRBV12-3 or TRBV12-4 and TRBJ2-3, with D possibly matching TRBD1 (6 bases). This chain's CDR3 is CASSLASGVRGTDTQYF. CDR3 sequence (DNA): TGTGCCAGCAGTTTAGCGTCAGGGGTTAGGGGCACAGATACGCAGTATTTT.